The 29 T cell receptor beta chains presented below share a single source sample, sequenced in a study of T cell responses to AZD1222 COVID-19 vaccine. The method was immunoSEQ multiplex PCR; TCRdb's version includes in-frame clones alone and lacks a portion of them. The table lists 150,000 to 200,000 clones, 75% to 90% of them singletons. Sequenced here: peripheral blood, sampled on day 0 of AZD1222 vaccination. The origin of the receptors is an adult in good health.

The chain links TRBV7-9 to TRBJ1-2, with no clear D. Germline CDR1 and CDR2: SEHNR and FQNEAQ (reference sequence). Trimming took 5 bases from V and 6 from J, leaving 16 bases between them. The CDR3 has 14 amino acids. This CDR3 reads CASSAPGQANGYTF. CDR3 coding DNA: TGTGCCAGCAGCGCCCCTGGGCAAGCGAATGGCTACACCTTC.

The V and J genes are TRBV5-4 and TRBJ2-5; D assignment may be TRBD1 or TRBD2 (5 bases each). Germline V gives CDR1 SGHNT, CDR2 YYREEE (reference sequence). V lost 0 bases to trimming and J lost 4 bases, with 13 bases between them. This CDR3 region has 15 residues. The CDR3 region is CASSLGGSVLETQYF. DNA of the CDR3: TGTGCCAGCAGCTTGGGGGGGTCGGTATTAGAGACCCAGTACTTC.

The CDR3 loop is CASSLTSGSSEQYF. CDR3 nucleotide sequence: TGTGCCAGCAGCTTGACTAGCGGGAGTTCCGAGCAGTACTTC. V gene TRBV7-3 combines with J gene TRBJ2-7, with TRBD2 matching over 12 bases. The CDR3 is made up of 14 amino acids. CDR1 is SGHTA and CDR2 is FQGTGA in the germline V gene. V shed 3 bases, J shed 6 bases, and the junction held 3 bases outside the gene matches.

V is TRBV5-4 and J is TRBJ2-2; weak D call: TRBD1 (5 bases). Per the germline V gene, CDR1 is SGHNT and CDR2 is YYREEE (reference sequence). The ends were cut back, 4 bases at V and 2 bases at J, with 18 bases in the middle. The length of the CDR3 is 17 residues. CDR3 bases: TGTGCCAGCAGCCCCGGCCTAGGGGCGCATAACACCGGGGAGCTGTTTTTT. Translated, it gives CASSPGLGAHNTGELFF. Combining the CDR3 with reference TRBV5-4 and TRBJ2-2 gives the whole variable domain ETGVTQSPTHLIKTRGQQVTLRCSSQSGHNTVSWYQQALGQGPQFIFQYYREEENGRGNFPPRFSGLQFPNYSSELNVNALELDDSALYLCASSPGLGAHNTGELFFGEGSRLTVL.

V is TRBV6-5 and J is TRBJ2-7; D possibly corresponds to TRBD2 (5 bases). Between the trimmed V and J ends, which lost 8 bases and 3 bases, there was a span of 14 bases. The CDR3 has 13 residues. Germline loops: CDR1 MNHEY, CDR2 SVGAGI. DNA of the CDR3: TGTGCCAGCCACACATCACGGGGCTACGAGCAGTACTTC. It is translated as CASHTSRGYEQYF.

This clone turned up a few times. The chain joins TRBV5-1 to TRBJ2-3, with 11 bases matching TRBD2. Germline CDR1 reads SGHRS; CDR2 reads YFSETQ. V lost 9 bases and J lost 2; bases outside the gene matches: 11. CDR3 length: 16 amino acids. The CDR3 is CATKAGTSGDTDTQYF. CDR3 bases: TGCGCCACCAAAGCCGGGACTAGCGGTGACACAGATACGCAGTATTTT.

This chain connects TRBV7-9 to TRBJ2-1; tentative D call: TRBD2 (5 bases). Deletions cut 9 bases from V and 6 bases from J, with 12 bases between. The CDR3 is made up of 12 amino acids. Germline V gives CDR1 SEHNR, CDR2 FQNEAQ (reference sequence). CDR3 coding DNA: TGTGCCAGTCTGACTAACGGCAATGAGCAGTTCTTC. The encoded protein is CASLTNGNEQFF. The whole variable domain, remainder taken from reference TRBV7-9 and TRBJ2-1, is DTGVSQNPRHKITKRGQNVTFRCDPISEHNRLYWYRQTLGQGPEFLTYFQNEAQLEKSRLLSDRFSAERPKGSFSTLEIQRTEQGDSAMYLCASLTNGNEQFFGPGTRLTVL.

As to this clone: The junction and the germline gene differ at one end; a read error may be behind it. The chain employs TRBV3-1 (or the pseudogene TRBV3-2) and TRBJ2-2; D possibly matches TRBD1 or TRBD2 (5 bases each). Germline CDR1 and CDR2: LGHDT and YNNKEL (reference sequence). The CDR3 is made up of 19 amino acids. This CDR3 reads CASSQDLGRVLGGTGELFF. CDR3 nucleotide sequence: TGTGCCAGCAGCCAAGATCTTGGCAGGGTGCTAGGAGGCACCGGGGAACTGTTTTTT.

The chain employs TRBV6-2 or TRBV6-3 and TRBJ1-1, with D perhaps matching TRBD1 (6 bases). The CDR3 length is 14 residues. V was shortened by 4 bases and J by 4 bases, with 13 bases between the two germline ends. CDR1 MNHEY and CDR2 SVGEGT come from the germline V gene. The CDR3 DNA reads TGTGCCAGCAGTTCAACCGGGACATCCACTGAAGCTTTCTTT. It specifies CASSSTGTSTEAFF.

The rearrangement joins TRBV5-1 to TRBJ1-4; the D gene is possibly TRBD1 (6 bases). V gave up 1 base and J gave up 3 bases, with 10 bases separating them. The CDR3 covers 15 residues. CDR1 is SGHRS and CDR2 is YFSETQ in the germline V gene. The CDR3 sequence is CASSLKGGPNEKLFF. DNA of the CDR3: TGCGCCAGCAGCTTGAAGGGGGGCCCTAATGAAAAACTGTTTTTT.

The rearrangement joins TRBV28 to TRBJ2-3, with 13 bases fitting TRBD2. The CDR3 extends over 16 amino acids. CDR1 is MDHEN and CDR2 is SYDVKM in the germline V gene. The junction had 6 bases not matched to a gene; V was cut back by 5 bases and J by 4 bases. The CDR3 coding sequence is TGTGCCAGCAGTGGACCGGGACTAGCGGGACCAGATACGCAGTATTTT. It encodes CASSGPGLAGPDTQYF.

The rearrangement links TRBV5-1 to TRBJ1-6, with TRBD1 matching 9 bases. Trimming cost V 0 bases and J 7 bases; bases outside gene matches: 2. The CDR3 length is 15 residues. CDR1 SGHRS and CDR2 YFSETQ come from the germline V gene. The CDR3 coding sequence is TGCGCCAGCAGCTTGGGACAGGGGGTCAATTCACCCCTCCACTTT. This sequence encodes CASSLGQGVNSPLHF.

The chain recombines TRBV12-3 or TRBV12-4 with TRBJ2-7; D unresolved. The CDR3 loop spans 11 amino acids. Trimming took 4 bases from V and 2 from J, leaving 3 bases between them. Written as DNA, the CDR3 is TGTGCCAGCAGTTCTACCTACGAGCAGTACTTC. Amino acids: CASSSTYEQYF.

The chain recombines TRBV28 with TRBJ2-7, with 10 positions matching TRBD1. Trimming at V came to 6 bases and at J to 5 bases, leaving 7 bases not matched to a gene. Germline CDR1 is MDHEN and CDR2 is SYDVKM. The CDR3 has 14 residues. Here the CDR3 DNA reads TGTGCCAGCAGGCGGACAGGGGGGGACAACGAGCAGTACTTC. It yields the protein CASRRTGGDNEQYF.

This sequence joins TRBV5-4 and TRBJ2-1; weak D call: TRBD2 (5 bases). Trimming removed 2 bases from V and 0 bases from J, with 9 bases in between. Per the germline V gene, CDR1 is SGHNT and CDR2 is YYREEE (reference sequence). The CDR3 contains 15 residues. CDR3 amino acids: CASSLSGGSYNEQFF. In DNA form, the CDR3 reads TGTGCCAGCAGCTTAAGCGGCGGCTCCTACAATGAGCAGTTCTTC.

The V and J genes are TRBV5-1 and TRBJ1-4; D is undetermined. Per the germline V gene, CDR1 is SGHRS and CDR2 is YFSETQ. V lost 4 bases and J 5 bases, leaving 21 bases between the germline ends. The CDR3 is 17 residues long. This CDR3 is CASSPRNGVGMNEKLFF. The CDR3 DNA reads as TGCGCCAGCAGCCCCAGGAATGGGGTGGGAATGAATGAAAAACTGTTTTTT.

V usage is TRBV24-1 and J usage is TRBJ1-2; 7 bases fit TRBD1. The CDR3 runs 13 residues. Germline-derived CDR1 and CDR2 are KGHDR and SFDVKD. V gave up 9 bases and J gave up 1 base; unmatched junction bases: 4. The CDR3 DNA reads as TGTGCCACCTCCCGACAGGGTAACTATGGCTACACCTTC. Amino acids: CATSRQGNYGYTF.

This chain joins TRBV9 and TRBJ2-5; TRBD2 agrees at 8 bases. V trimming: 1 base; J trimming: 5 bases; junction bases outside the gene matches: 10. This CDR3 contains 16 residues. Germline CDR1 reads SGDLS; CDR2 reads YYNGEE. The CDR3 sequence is CASSVIWTGGLETQYF. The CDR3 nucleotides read TGTGCCAGCAGCGTAATCTGGACGGGAGGGTTGGAGACCCAGTACTTC.

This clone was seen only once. The CDR3 DNA follows: TGTGCCAGCAGTGAAGCGCTTCGGACAGGGGACCAGCATTTT. Protein product: CASSEALRTGDQHF. J is TRBJ1-5 and V is TRBV2; 9 bases map to TRBD1. Trimming cost V 0 bases and J 12 bases; bases outside gene matches: 6. CDR3 length: 14 amino acids. Germline CDR1 and CDR2: SNHLY and FYNNEI.

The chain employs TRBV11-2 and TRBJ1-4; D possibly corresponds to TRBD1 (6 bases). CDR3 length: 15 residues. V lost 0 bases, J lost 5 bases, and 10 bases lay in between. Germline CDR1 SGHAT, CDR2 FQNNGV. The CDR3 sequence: CASSLEGARNEKLFF. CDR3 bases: TGTGCCAGCAGCTTAGAGGGGGCAAGGAATGAAAAACTGTTTTTT.

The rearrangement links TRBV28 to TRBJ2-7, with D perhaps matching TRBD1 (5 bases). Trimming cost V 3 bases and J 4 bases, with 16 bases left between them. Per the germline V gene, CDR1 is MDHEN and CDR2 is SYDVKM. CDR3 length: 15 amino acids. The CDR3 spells CASSLPQVPGYEQYF. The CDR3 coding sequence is TGTGCCAGCAGTTTGCCACAGGTCCCTGGGTACGAGCAGTACTTC. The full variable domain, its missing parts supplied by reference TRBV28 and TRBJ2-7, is DVKVTQSSRYLVKRTGEKVFLECVQDMDHENMFWYRQDPGLGLRLIYFSYDVKMKEKGDIPEGYSVSREKKERFSLILESASTNQTSMYLCASSLPQVPGYEQYFGPGTRLTVT.

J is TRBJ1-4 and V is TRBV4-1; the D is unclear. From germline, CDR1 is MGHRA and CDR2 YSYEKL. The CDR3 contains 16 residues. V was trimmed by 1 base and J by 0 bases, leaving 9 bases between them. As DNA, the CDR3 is TGCGCCAGCAGCCAAGCTAGGGCAGCAACTAATGAAAAACTGTTTTTT. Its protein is CASSQARAATNEKLFF.

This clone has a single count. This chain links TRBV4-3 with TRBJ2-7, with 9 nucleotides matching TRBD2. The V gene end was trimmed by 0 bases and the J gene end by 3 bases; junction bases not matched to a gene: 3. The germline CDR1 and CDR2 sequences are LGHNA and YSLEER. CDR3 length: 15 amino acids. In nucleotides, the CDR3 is TGCGCCAGCAGCCAAGAAATTAGCGGGAGCTACGAGCAGTACTTC. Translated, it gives CASSQEISGSYEQYF.

CDR3 sequence reads: CASSFAPGRSQETQYF. For the CDR3, the DNA is TGTGCCAGCAGCTTCGCACCGGGACGGAGTCAAGAGACCCAGTACTTC. The chain combines TRBV11-2 with TRBJ2-5; D might be TRBD1 or TRBD2, each matching 5 bases. The germline V and J ends were trimmed by 3 bases and 2 bases, with 16 bases remaining between them. This CDR3 spans 16 amino acids. Germline CDR1 is SGHAT and CDR2 is FQNNGV. The variable domain in full, completed from reference TRBV11-2 and TRBJ2-5, reads EAGVAQSPRYKIIEKRQSVAFWCNPISGHATLYWYQQILGQGPKLLIQFQNNGVVDDSQLPKDRFSAERLKGVDSTLKIQPAKLEDSAVYLCASSFAPGRSQETQYFGPGTRLLVL.

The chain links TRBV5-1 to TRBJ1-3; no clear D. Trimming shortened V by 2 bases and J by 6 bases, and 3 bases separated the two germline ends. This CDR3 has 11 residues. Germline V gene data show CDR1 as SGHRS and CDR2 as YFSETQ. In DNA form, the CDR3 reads TGCGCCAGCAGCTTAGAAAACACCATATATTTT. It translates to CASSLENTIYF.

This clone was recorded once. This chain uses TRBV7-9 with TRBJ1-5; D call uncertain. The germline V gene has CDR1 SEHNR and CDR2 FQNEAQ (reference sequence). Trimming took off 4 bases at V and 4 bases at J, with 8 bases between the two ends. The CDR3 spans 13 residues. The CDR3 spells CASSSTGNQPQHF. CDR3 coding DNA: TGTGCCAGCAGCTCAACGGGGAATCAGCCCCAGCATTTT.

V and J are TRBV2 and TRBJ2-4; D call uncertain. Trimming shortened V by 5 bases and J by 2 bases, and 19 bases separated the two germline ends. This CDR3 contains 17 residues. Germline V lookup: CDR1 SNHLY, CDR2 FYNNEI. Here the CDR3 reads CASSRDLTAISKNIQYF. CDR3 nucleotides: TGTGCCAGCAGTCGAGACCTGACGGCTATCTCCAAAAACATTCAGTACTTC.

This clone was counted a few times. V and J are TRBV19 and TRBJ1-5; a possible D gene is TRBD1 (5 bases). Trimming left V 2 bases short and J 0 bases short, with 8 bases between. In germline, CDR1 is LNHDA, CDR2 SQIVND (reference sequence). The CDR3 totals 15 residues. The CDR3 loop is CASSITQGSNQPQHF. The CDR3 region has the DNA TGTGCCAGTAGTATAACCCAGGGTAGCAATCAGCCCCAGCATTTT.

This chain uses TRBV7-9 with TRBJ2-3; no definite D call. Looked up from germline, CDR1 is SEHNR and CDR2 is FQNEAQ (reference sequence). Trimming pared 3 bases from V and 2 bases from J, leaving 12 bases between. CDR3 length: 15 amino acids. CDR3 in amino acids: CASSFKPGYTDTQYF. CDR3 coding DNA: TGTGCCAGCAGCTTTAAGCCAGGTTACACAGATACGCAGTATTTT.